This TCR beta chain is drawn from a study of blood T cell repertoires in COVID-19. Study background: In each case, the material was cDNA or gDNA derived from T cells, B-cell-depleted T cells, or PBMCs.

Method: immunoSEQ multiplex PCR; TCRdb's copy keeps in-frame clones and lacks some. The sample lists around 160,000 clones; around 87% were seen once. Germline V gives CDR1 SGHRS, CDR2 YFSETQ. The CDR3 is made up of 16 amino acids. The junction had 9 bases not matched to a gene; V was cut back by 0 bases and J by 4 bases. Participant-given clinical history determined each cohort assignment. A COVID-19 case had been met by exposed participants during the 2 weeks before study entry. This TCR came from a woman in her forties who had been exposed to COVID-19. The chain couples TRBV5-1 to TRBJ1-2; 7 nucleotides match TRBD1. The source material was PBMCs or T cells enriched from blood (not recorded which). The CDR3 region has the DNA TGCGCCAGCAGCTTGGCAAGGACAGGCCAGCTCTATGGCTACACCTTC. It encodes CASSLARTGQLYGYTF.